Listed below are T cell receptor beta chains from one sample, sequenced in a study of tumor and adjacent non-tumor tissue in lung cancer. TCRdb re-called the multiplex PCR reads with MiXCR, one entry per CDR3 protein. The sample records roughly 49,000 distinct CDR3 sequences, just under 75% being singletons. Sequencing used distant non-tumor lung tissue. The source is a woman between 55 and 75 years old with non-small cell lung cancer. Each CDR3 is given with its conserved first and last residue. Clone size, where shown, is once, few, many, or a class for clones that have expanded.

v_call clone_size cdr3_aa
TRBV4-1 NA CARSPLQGQGYNEQFF
TRBV4-3 NA CTGSQGGRNTEAFF
TRBV6-5 few CASSRTGDQKTQYF
TRBV20-1 once CSTSLSDQEQFF
TRBV20-1 many CSARGPNSSWETQYF
TRBV6-5 NA CASSHPLSGAGAREQFF
TRBV4-3 NA CASRQDNGQGAYGQYF
TRBV6-5 NA CASSFGERGGELFF
TRBV11-2 many CASNPGQKYNEQFF
TRBV29-1 medium-sized CSVVRTYEQYF
TRBV11-2 NA CASSPTGGDQPQHF
TRBV6-5 NA CTSSYTDSSGGSSTDTQYF
TRBV11-2 NA CASSAGSFQETRYF
TRBV6-2/TRBV6-3 NA CASNQRQEGYNEQFF
TRBV11-2 NA CASSPPQLAGGINEQFF
TRBV7-9 few CASSFGDRTAKNIQYF
TRBV6-6 NA CDSSTQQGCEQYF
TRBV13 NA CASSAGTDYGYTF
TRBV5-4 once CASSITRTPYEQYF
TRBV5-6 NA CASNRRQGQQPQHF
TRBV20-1 NA CSAIATGRDTGELFF
TRBV29-1 NA CTITGQGGMNTEAFF
TRBV4-2 few CASSAGYERRTDTQYF
TRBV6-6 NA CVSNRGPNTEAFF
TRBV6-2/TRBV6-3 NA CASSLTSGSYNEQFF
TRBV4-2 NA CASSLIGQGAMGTF
TRBV7-9 many CASSLQGGGGAGALF
TRBV4-3 NA CASSQGQGVIDTQYF
TRBV4-3 NA CGSSQEVEYTEAFF
TRBV6-6 NA CASNEGGERAFEQYF
TRBV12-3/TRBV12-4 NA CASYLLGFYTDTQYF
TRBV5-5 NA CTSRPWGQGGGYTF
TRBV4-3 NA CARSPRLSSYNEQFF
TRBV6-2/TRBV6-3 NA CASNLPSDLETQYF